Given below is one T cell receptor (beta chain) in context. Germline-derived CDR1 and CDR2 are LGHDT and YNNKEL (reference sequence). This CDR3 region has 12 residues. V was pared by 3 bases and J by 14 bases, with 8 bases of the junction left unmatched. This sample was included in a study of blood T cell repertoires in COVID-19. Looking at the study overall: From T cells, B-cell-depleted T cells, or PBMCs came the material, which was cDNA or gDNA.

Produced via immunoSEQ multiplex PCR; TCRdb's table is partial and in-frame only. The sample consists of approximately 70,000 clones, about 80% of them appearing once. This TCR was recovered from a woman aged 60 to 75 with acute or convalescent COVID-19. Sequencing was done on a sample of peripheral blood. V usage is TRBV3-1 (or the pseudogene TRBV3-2) and J usage is TRBJ2-5, with 8 bases fitting TRBD2. The CDR3 spells CASSHPPGLVYF. The CDR3 region has the DNA TGTGCCAGCAGCCATCCTCCGGGACTAGTTTACTTC.